These 7 T cell receptor beta chains originate from one sample sequenced in a study of cytomegalovirus exposure and HLA in healthy donors. 60 Vbeta and 13 Jbeta primers were used in PCR. Repertoires were generated with immunoSEQ multiplex PCR, while TCRdb's copy carries only in-frame clones and drops some. The sample lists about 140,000 clones; 88% were seen once. The sample consisted of PBMCs. The receptors were gathered from a woman in her forties in good health and CMV-seronegative.

The V gene is TRBV6-1, the J gene TRBJ2-7, with 7 bases fitting TRBD1. Looked up from germline, CDR1 is MNHNS and CDR2 is SASEGT. V lost 5 bases to trimming and J lost 1 base; unmatched junction nucleotides: 8. The CDR3 consists of 15 residues. For the CDR3, the DNA is TGTGCCAGCAGTAAGACAGGGATTGGGTCCTACGAGCAGTACTTC. This gives the protein CASSKTGIGSYEQYF.

The table lists this clone with a few counts. This sequence joins TRBV6-1 and TRBJ2-7, with 7 bases fitting TRBD2. Germline V gene sequence: CDR1 MNHNS, CDR2 SASEGT. CDR3 length: 14 residues. The V gene end was trimmed by 9 bases and the J gene end by 12 bases; junction bases not matched to a gene: 20. CDR3 nucleotide sequence: TGTGCCAGTCACTTCCGTGATCGGCCGGGACTACTGTACTTC. It is translated as CASHFRDRPGLLYF.

This clone is a singleton in its sample. The chain uses TRBV30 and TRBJ2-7, with D possibly matching TRBD1 (5 bases). In germline, CDR1 is GTSNPN, CDR2 SVGIG (reference sequence). The CDR3 consists of 15 residues. V was shortened by 5 bases and J by 6 bases, with 23 bases between the two germline ends. The CDR3 here is CAWSHLGRVDGEQYF. The CDR3 bases are TGTGCCTGGTCGCACCTCGGCAGGGTTGATGGCGAGCAGTACTTC.

The chain combines TRBV11-3 with TRBJ2-2; D is possibly TRBD2 (5 bases). Trimming pared 2 bases from V and 2 bases from J, leaving 15 bases between. Germline loops: CDR1 SGHNT, CDR2 YENEEA. CDR3 length: 17 residues. CDR3 nucleotides: TGTGCCAGCAGCTTACTCGGGTTCGGGATTAACACCGGGGAGCTGTTTTTT. The encoded protein is CASSLLGFGINTGELFF. The full variable domain, completed using reference TRBV11-3 and TRBJ2-2, is EAGVVQSPRYKIIEKKQPVAFWCNPISGHNTLYWYLQNLGQGPELLIRYENEEAVDDSQLPKDRFSAERLKGVDSTLKIQPAELGDSAVYLCASSLLGFGINTGELFFGEGSRLTVL.

For this clone: A read error may account for a junction end that differs from germline. The V gene is TRBV10-3, the J gene TRBJ2-5; the match to TRBD1 covers 9 bases. The J call may be wrong; the DNA end is better matched by TRBJ2-7. Germline V gene lookup returns CDR1 ENHRY and CDR2 SYGVKD. This CDR3 has 14 residues. The CDR3 loop is CATSDDRGDYEQYF. The CDR3 region has the DNA TGTGCCACCAGTGACGACAGGGGGGACTACGAGCAGTACTTC.

This clone is a singleton in its sample. The chain links TRBV5-5 to TRBJ2-1, with D possibly being TRBD2 (5 bases). The germline V gene encodes CDR1 SGHKS and CDR2 YYEKEE (reference sequence). The germline V and J ends were trimmed by 0 bases and 0 bases, with 7 bases remaining between them. The CDR3 has 15 amino acids. CDR3 DNA sequence: TGTGCCAGCAGCTTGGTCGGGGACTCCTACAATGAGCAGTTCTTC. Residues: CASSLVGDSYNEQFF.

The gene calls are TRBV7-2 and TRBJ1-3; D gene unclear. From germline, CDR1 is SGHTA and CDR2 FQGNSA. The CDR3 is 13 amino acids. With 4 bases removed from V and 4 bases from J, the gap between germline ends came to 8 bases. CDR3 residues: CASSSDSGNTIYF. The CDR3 nucleotides read TGTGCCAGCAGCTCTGACTCCGGAAACACCATATATTTT. The entire variable domain, with the rest obtained from reference TRBV7-2 and TRBJ1-3, is as follows: GAGVSQSPSNKVTEKGKDVELRCDPISGHTALYWYRQSLGQGLEFLIYFQGNSAPDKSGLPSDRFSAERTGGSVSTLTIQRTQQEDSAVYLCASSSDSGNTIYFGEGSWLTVV.